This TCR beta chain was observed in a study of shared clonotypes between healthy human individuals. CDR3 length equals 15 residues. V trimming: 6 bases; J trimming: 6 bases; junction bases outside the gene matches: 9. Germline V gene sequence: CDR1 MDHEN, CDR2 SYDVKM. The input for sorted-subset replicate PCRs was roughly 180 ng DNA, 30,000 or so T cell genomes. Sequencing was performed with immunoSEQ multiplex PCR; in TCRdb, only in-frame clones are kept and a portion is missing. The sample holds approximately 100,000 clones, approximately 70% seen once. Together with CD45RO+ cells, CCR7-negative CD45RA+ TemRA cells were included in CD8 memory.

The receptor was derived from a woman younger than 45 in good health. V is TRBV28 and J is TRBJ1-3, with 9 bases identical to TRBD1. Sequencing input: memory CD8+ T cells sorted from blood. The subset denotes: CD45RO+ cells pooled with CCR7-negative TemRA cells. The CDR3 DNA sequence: TGTGCCAGCAGGATGGACAGGGGCAGAAAAAACACCATATATTTT. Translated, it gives CASRMDRGRKNTIYF.